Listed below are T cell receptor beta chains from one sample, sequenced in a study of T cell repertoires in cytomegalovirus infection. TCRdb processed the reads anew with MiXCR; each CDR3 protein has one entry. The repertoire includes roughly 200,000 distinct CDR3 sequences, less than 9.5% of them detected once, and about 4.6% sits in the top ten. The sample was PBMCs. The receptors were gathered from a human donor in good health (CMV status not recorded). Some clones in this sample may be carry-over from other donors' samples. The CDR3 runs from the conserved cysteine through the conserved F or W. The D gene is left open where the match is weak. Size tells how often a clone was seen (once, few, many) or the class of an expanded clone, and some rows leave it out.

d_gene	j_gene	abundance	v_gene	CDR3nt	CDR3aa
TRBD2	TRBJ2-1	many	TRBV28	TGTGCCAGCAGCTCAACCGGGACTAGCGGGAGTAATGAGCAGTTCTTC	CASSSTGTSGSNEQFF
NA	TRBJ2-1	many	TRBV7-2	TGTGCCAGCAGCTTAATCCTCGGGAATGAGCAGTTCTTC	CASSLILGNEQFF
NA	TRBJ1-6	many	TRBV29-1	TGCAGCGTTGCCAGGGACGATAATTCACCCCTCCACTTT	CSVARDDNSPLHF
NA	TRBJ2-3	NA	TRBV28	TGTGCCAGCGGGGCCGGGGGGCGTGTTGCAGATACGCAGTATTTT	CASGAGGRVADTQYF
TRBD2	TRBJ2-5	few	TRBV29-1	TGCAGCGTAGCCGGGACTAGCGGGTTCTTGGAAGGAGAGACCCAGTACTTC	CSVAGTSGFLEGETQYF
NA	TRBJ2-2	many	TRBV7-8	TGTGCCAGCAGCTCTGGATTCACCGGGGAGCTGTTTTTT	CASSSGFTGELFF
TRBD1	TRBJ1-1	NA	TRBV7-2	TGTGCCAGCAGCCCATCCTCAGGGGGGCTAATTGAAGCTTTCTTT	CASSPSSGGLIEAFF
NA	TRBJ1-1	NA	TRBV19	TGTGACAGTAGCGACCTTTATGAAGCTTTCTTT	CDSSDLYEAFF
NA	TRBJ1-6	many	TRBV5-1	TGCGCCAGCAGTCGGACGGGGCCGGGCTCCTATAATTCACCCCTCCACTTT	CASSRTGPGSYNSPLHF
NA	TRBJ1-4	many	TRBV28	TGTGCCAGCAGTCCGGCAGAAAAACTGTTTTTT	CASSPAEKLFF
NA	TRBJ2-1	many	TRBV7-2	TGTGCCAGCAGCTTTTTTAGCGGCTACAATGAGCAGTTCTTC	CASSFFSGYNEQFF
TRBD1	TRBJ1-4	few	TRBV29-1	TGCAGCGCACATCTGCCCCCGGGACAGGTTTTCTTT	CSAHLPPGQVFF
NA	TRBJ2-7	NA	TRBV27	TGTGCCAGCAGTCTAAATATGAACCCATACGTTCCCTACGAGCAGTACTTC	CASSLNMNPYVPYEQYF
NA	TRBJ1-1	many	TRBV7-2	TGTGCCAGCAGCTTTGACGCGGACACTGAAGCTTTCTTT	CASSFDADTEAFF
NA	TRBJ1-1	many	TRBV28	TGTGCCAGCAGTTTAGGGGGCTGGAGGACTGAAGCTTTCTTT	CASSLGGWRTEAFF
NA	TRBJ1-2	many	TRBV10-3	TGTGCCATCAGTGGGGGACGTGGCTACACCTTC	CAISGGRGYTF
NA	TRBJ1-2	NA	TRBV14	TGTGCCAGCAGCCCCCGGCCCGGGAATGGCTACACCTTC	CASSPRPGNGYTF
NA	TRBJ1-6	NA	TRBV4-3	TGCGCCAGCAGCCAAGACCGTGGAAGGGGGTCACCCCTCCACTTT	CASSQDRGRGSPLHF
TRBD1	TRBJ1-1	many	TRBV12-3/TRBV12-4	TGTGCCAGCAGTCTAGGACAGGGAGGAGCTTTCTTT	CASSLGQGGAFF
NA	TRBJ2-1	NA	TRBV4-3	TGCGCCAGCAGCCAAGAAGTTCAGGGGCGACCCTACAATGAGCAGTTCTTC	CASSQEVQGRPYNEQFF
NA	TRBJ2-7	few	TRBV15	TGTGCCACCAGCAGAGTAGGGACACGGGCACTGGACGAGCAGTACTTC	CATSRVGTRALDEQYF
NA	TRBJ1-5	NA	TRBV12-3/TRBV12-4	TGTGCCAGCAGTCGGACAGTTGGGTCCCAGCATTTT	CASSRTVGSQHF
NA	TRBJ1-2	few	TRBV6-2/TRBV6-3	TGTGCCAGCAGTTTACAGGAAAACTATGGCTACACCTTC	CASSLQENYGYTF
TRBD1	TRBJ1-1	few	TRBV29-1	TGCAGCGTTGGGACAGGGAACACTGAAGCTTTCTTT	CSVGTGNTEAFF
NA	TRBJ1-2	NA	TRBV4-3	TGCGCCAGCAGCCAGGATCGGACCCGCGGGGGCTACACCTTC	CASSQDRTRGGYTF
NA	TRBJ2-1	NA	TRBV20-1	TGCAGTGCTAGAGGCCCGTCGGGTGAGCAGTTCTTC	CSARGPSGEQFF
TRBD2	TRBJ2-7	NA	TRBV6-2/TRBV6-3	TGTGCCAGCACCCGCAAAACTAGCGGCCCCTACGAGCAGTACTTC	CASTRKTSGPYEQYF
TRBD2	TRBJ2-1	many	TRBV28	TGTGCCAGCAGTCCCCATAGCGGGGGGGCCCAGAATGAGCAGTTCTTC	CASSPHSGGAQNEQFF
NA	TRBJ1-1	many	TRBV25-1	TGTGCCAGCAGTGGACCCGCGTGGGAGGCGGGGAACACTGAAGCTTTCTTT	CASSGPAWEAGNTEAFF
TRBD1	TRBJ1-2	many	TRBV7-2	TGTGCCAGCAGCTTAGCAGGGGGCGCGAGTGGCTACACCTTC	CASSLAGGASGYTF
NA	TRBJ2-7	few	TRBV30	TGTGCCTGGATGCACAGCTCCTACGAGCAGTACTTC	CAWMHSSYEQYF
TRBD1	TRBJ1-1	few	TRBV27	TGTGCCAGCAGTTCCTACAGGGGGCTTACTGAAGCTTTCTTT	CASSSYRGLTEAFF
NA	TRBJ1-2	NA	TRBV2	TGTGCCAGCTCCCGTTTACGGGACGCTTCGGGCTACACCTTC	CASSRLRDASGYTF
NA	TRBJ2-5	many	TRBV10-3	TGTGCCATCAGTGAGGGGGAACACCAAGAGACCCAGTACTTC	CAISEGEHQETQYF
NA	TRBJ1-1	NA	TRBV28	TGTGCCAGCAGTTTACCGATCGGGGAGCCGAACACTGAAGCTTTCTTT	CASSLPIGEPNTEAFF
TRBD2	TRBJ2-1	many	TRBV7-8	TGTGCCAGCAGCTTAGTTCTAGCGGGAGGGCCCTACAATGAGCAGTTCTTC	CASSLVLAGGPYNEQFF
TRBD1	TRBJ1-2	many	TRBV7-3	TGTGCCAGCAGCTCCGGGACAGGGGAGGATGGCTACACCTTC	CASSSGTGEDGYTF
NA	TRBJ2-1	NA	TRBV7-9	TGTGCCAGCAGCGAGGGATTCAATGAGCAGTTCTTC	CASSEGFNEQFF
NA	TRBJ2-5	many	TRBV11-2	TGTGCCAGCACCCTAGCGCGGGAGACCCAGTACTTC	CASTLARETQYF
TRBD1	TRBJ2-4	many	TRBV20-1	TGCAGTGCTAGAGATCAGGGGGCAGGATCCAAAAACATTCAGTACTTC	CSARDQGAGSKNIQYF
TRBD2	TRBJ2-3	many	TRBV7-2	TGTGCCAGCATCCTAGGGGAGGGTACGCAGTATTTT	CASILGEGTQYF
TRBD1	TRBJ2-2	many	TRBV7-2	TGTGCCAGCAGCATTCGGACAGGGGTGAACACCGGGGAGCTGTTTTTT	CASSIRTGVNTGELFF
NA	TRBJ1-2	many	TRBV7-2	TGTGCCAGCAGCTTTTCACGGAACTATGGCTACACCTTC	CASSFSRNYGYTF
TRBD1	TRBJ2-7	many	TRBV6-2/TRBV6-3	TGTGCCAGCATCGAGGGACAGGGACTCTCCTACGAGCAGTACTTC	CASIEGQGLSYEQYF
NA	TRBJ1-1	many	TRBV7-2	TGTGCCAGCAGCTTAGTTATGGTGAACACTGAAGCTTTCTTT	CASSLVMVNTEAFF
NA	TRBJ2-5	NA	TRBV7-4	TGTGCCAGCAGCTTGGTTCGGGGGCCGGGGACCCAGTACTTC	CASSLVRGPGTQYF
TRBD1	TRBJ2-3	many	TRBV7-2	TGTGCCAGCAGCATACGGGACAGGCGCAAAGATACGCAGTATTTT	CASSIRDRRKDTQYF